The present entry profiles one T cell receptor (beta chain) with its context. This clone's antigen is unknown. No base quality information exists; no much larger clone differs at one position. Via the germline V gene, CDR1 is SGHRS and CDR2 YFSETQ. Here V drops 0 bases and J drops 2 bases, and the junction holds 3 bases not matched to any gene. From cysteine to phenylalanine, the CDR3 is 16 amino acids long. CDR3 DNA is the only sequence kept; it has 48 bases, read in frame from the first base. This sample was included in a study of cytomegalovirus exposure and HLA in healthy donors (dated by TCRdb to about 2017). Study-level background: According to an earlier analysis of around 600 of the donors, about 179 million T cells yielded roughly 100 million unique TCR beta sequences and about 280 Gb of sequence data. In an earlier analysis of 587 of the donors, high-throughput TCR beta sequencing was used to judge whether each TCR beta V gene segment behaved as functional or pseudogenic. High-throughput TCR immunosequencing, statistical association of individual TCRs with disease status, and machine learning were combined to predict cytomegalovirus infection status. HLA typing covered class I and class II loci at four-digit resolution. Using immunosequencing, the study profiled T cell repertoires from 500 to 800 subjects and related those repertoires to cytomegalovirus serostatus. An early release covering 550 to 650 HLA-typed donors comprised roughly 300 gigabases of sequencing data and 85 million to 100 million unique TCR sequences. Donor age, sex, ethnicity and CMV serostatus were collected together with the repertoire data. The number of donors typed differed by locus, with roughly 620-630 for A, B, C, DRB1 and DQB1, roughly 520 for DQA1, 600 to 610 for DPA1, and under 490 for DPB1. All discovery cohort repertoires had been generated using a single sequencing platform. Along with the approximately 700-subject first cohort, a separate validation cohort of some 130 different subjects was used. Rather than using new phenotypic data, the later analysis identified candidate immune exposures from TCR beta sequences and from how often those sequences occurred across donors. On average, over 200,000 unique TCR beta nucleotide sequences were sequenced per donor among 398 genotyped donors of the cohort, with roughly 19% of those sequences being non-productive. The study aimed to test whether signatures of past pathogen exposure could be identified by cataloging public T cell receptors. Among the roughly 370 genotyped donors, 75% to 90% belonged to the genetic ancestry cluster associated with self-reported Caucasian donors. To study patterns of TCR occurrence, a later analysis re-analyzed previously published TCR beta repertoires from 650 to 750 donors and added high-resolution HLA genotyping. Five DR-DQ haplotypes were handled as single units for association and clustering because linkage in the cohort was strong. In a later genetic analysis, genome-wide SNP genotypes for about 60% of the 666 donors were used, and that subset was treated as a discovery cohort.

What the study reported, not specific to this receptor: According to a later analysis, TCR association rates differed among HLA loci, with DRB1 alleles showing the most associated TCRs and HLA-C alleles showing the fewest. Approximately 18 rarely observed V segments, including chromosome 9 orphons, were excluded from the earlier analysis of some 590 of the donors because counts were too low. Linkage disequilibrium might explain the correlated functional status among segregating V segments, but an unknown experimental factor could not be excluded. In an earlier analysis of 500 to 650 of the donors, most TCR beta V segments appeared in productive rearrangements about 87% or about 30% of the time, broadly matching IMGT annotations. In a later analysis, around 17,000 TCR beta sequences were associated with specific HLA alleles at a false discovery rate of 0.05. A later genetic analysis associated a missense DCLRE1C variant with V-gene and J-gene trimming of TCR beta chains, and an independent cohort replicated the association. According to a later analysis, parvovirus B19, influenza, CMV and Epstein-Barr virus appeared linked to several top co-occurrence clusters. The presence/absence analyses assumed that sequencing depth was roughly uniform across donors, and that assumption may not be true. CMV serostatus was the only immune exposure information available for the cohort. HLA typing was unavailable for some donors at each locus, so association tests used only the typed subset. Some IMGT-functional V segments, including TRBV6-2 and TRBV6-3, could not be distinguished by the 87-base-pair reads and were therefore excluded. A total of fewer than 200 TCR beta chains were listed by the study as associated with cytomegalovirus. In a later analysis, most CMV-associated TCR beta chains were found to appear HLA-restricted, with HLA associations seemingly driven largely by CMV exposure. Assigning TCR associations to individual alleles was difficult when HLA alleles, especially DR and DQ, strongly co-occurred. While some public TCRs were present in many individuals, most TCR sequences turned up only very rarely across donors. The cohort was sequenced for TCR beta chains only, and without alpha or paired-chain data the features that could be detected were limited. It was suggested by the authors that the approach could potentially be generalized to other disease states and immunological phenotypes. In a later genetic analysis, fewer N-insertions in productive TCRs were reported among donors in an Asian-associated ancestry cluster than the approximately 710-donor mean. A cluster of highly shared sequence variants was judged likely to be a technical artifact of the sequencing pipeline. Three of the identified cytomegalovirus-associated TCR beta chains were confirmed in vitro to be specific for cytomegalovirus antigens. A further reported finding was that TCR beta sequences accurately predicted the HLA-A and HLA-B alleles for most subjects in the first cohort. Compared with equally common non-associated chains, HLA-associated TCR beta chains in a later analysis were more clonally expanded and had lower generation probabilities. Cytomegalovirus status was reported to be diagnosed by the classifier with high specificity and sensitivity in both the original and validation cohorts.

The cohort was made up of roughly 670 healthy bone marrow donors. Cohort members were all nominally healthy when sampled, although unrecorded immune exposures were likely present. The donor was CMV seropositive and belonged to the group of 250 to 300 seropositive cohort members. A peripheral blood sample was collected from each donor, and TCR beta sequencing was performed on peripheral blood mononuclear cells. The Qiagen DNeasy Blood Extraction Kit was used to extract genomic DNA from the blood cell samples. Libraries were made using the immunoSEQ multiplex PCR assay. For the multiplex PCR, a mixture combining 60 forward primers for TCR Vbeta segments and 13 reverse primers for TCR Jbeta segments was used. The CDR3 region of rearranged TCR beta genes was amplified from genomic DNA with a multiplex PCR assay. Amplified TCR beta libraries were sequenced as 87-base-pair reads on the Illumina HiSeq System. Per the authors' processing: A later analysis tallied 75 million to 95 million unique TCR beta chains across the 660 or so repertoires, and around 9.9 million of those chains were shared by two or more donors. A nearest-neighbor algorithm error-corrected the raw reads and collapsed the reads into unique sequences, merging closely related sequences to remove PCR and sequencing errors. Alignment of CDR3 sequences to IMGT reference sequences was used to assign V, D and J gene segments. For a sequence to be retained, a match of at least six nucleotides to both a V gene segment and a J gene segment was required. Rearrangements were called productive when the CDR3 lacked stop codons and stayed in frame with V and J; all others were non-productive. CDR3 was defined by IMGT convention, running from the second conserved V-encoded cysteine to the conserved J-encoded phenylalanine. Sequences without an unambiguous match to a single V gene segment were excluded from the earlier analysis of about 600 of the donors. An earlier analysis of over 450 of the donors classified V segments as functional when productive rearrangements were above 56.7% and as segregating when the standard deviation between donors was above 5%. A statistical classification framework was built to diagnose cytomegalovirus status from the catalog of TCR beta chain sequences. V and J gene assignment, in a later analysis, came from comparing TCR nucleotide sequences with IMGT/GENE-DB human TR gene sequences. A later analysis assigned CDR3 sequences and most-parsimonious VDJ recombination scenarios with the TCRdist pipeline. In a later analysis, each TCR beta chain was defined by its CDR3 amino acid sequence together with its V-gene family, and reads lacking a unique V-gene family were excluded. In a later analysis, 450 to 600 highly shared, low-generation-probability nucleotide sequences were removed to address suspected cross-contamination and a sequencing artifact. In a later analysis, a clonal expansion index for each public chain was calculated from normalized within-repertoire ranks of inferred template counts. A later analysis computed generation probabilities with a VDJ recombination model fitted to out-of-frame rearrangements, and checked the results against IGoR. In a later analysis, hypergeometric tests were used to score TCR-TCR, TCR-HLA and TCR-CMV co-occurrence, with a repertoire-size bias correction applied to TCR pairs. A later analysis estimated false discovery rates by permuting HLA or CMV assignments 20 times. In a later analysis, co-occurring TCRs were grouped with DBSCAN, and TCRdist sequence similarity was added when clustering was performed within HLA-allele-positive subsets. Repertoires with fewer than 30,000 or more than 120,000 public chains, plus five repertoires with anomalous nucleotide sharing, were excluded from co-occurrence clustering. TCRdb took over this immuneACCESS table, retaining in-frame rearrangements with V and J assigned. Such tables are incomplete; in checked studies, under half of the missing clones stem from an unresolved V gene, and the remainder is unexplained. The V and J calls and clone size were taken over from that table, and D and trimming were inferred from the DNA. This sample comprises about 180,000 clones, 70% to 80% of them detected only once. The ten largest clonotypes hold 3.5% to 4.5% of the sample.

The sequence derives from a woman aged 55-69 years in good health and CMV-seropositive. The chain is made from TRBV5-1 and TRBJ1-1, with 11 middle bases fitting TRBD1. Material: PBMCs. The nucleotides read TGCGCCAGCAGCTTGGGGGACAGGGGGGTTAACACTGAAGCTTTCTTT. This translates into CASSLGDRGVNTEAFF.